One TCR beta chain is described in this entry. This CDR3 comprises 13 residues. The germline V and J ends were trimmed by 2 bases and 4 bases, with 8 bases remaining between them. Germline V gene sequence: CDR1 SEHNR, CDR2 FQNEAQ (reference sequence). PCR used 60 Vbeta primers and 13 Jbeta primers. Repertoires were generated with immunoSEQ multiplex PCR, while TCRdb's copy carries only in-frame clones and drops some. The top ten clones hold roughly 3.5% of a sample with 100,000 to 150,000 clones, 78% of them seen once. This entry comes from a study of cytomegalovirus exposure and HLA in healthy donors. Study summary: Unique TCRs from HLA-typed donors, 75 million to 100 million of them, were held in an early data release.

V is TRBV7-9 and J is TRBJ1-2; D unclear. The TCR was taken from a middle-aged man in good health and CMV-seronegative. The sequenced material came from PBMCs. CDR3 residues: CASSLSGSYGYTF. DNA of the CDR3: TGTGCCAGCAGCTTATCCGGGAGCTATGGCTACACCTTC.